The TCR beta chain under discussion was sequenced for a study of STAT5B mutations in CD4+ large granular lymphocyte leukemia. Study information: Healthy donors showed HLA-associated enrichment of the CDR3 'QG' motif. Findings and limits, study-wide: Main leukemic clonotypes were patient-specific, but around 25% appeared at low frequency elsewhere. TRBV06-family usage was enriched in top patient clones (8/27) versus controls (2/35).

The assay was run at survey level. Repertoires were generated with immunoSEQ multiplex PCR, while TCRdb's copy carries only in-frame clones and drops some. This table holds fewer than 45,000 clones, roughly 80% found once. As concerns this clone: Its antigen remains unknown.

The CDR3 covers 14 residues. With 5 bases clipped from V and 5 bases from J, the junction kept 5 bases outside the gene matches. Per the germline V gene, CDR1 is MNHNY and CDR2 is SVGAGI (reference sequence). The genes are TRBV6-6 and TRBJ2-1; TRBD1 matches at 8 bases. The sequenced sample was CD4+ T cells from blood buffy coats. The TCR was taken from a human donor in good health. The CDR3 here is CASSLGTGHNEQFF. CDR3 nucleotide sequence: TGTGCCAGCAGTCTCGGGACAGGACACAATGAGCAGTTCTTC.